A selection of T cell receptor beta chains follows, all from one sample in a study of shared clonotypes between healthy human individuals. Sequencing was performed with immunoSEQ multiplex PCR; in TCRdb, only in-frame clones are kept and a portion is missing. Here the sample spans roughly 510,000 clones, over 75% being singletons. Sequencing was carried out using PBMCs. The receptors shown here come from a woman between 40 and 50 years old in good health. Some clones in this sample may be carry-over from other donors' samples. Both conserved end residues are part of each CDR3. D genes are given only for firm matches.

J,D,V,CDR3
TRBJ2-3,-,TRBV25-1,CASRSPADTQYF
TRBJ2-5,TRBD2,TRBV2,CVSNKIAGGGETQYF
TRBJ2-7,TRBD2,TRBV5-1,CASSRTSGLYEQYF
TRBJ1-4,TRBD1,TRBV5-1,CASDTPGQINEKLFF
TRBJ2-5,-,TRBV7-2,CASSFGGGQETQYF
TRBJ2-3,TRBD2,TRBV7-9,CASSKGTSGIFTDTQYF
TRBJ1-2,-,TRBV20-1,CSASVGYTF
TRBJ2-1,-,TRBV5-1,CASSSDRGMEQFF
TRBJ2-1,-,TRBV27,CASSLPDRNNEQFF
TRBJ1-6,TRBD1,TRBV25-1,CASSEGQGGDSPLHF
TRBJ2-1,TRBD2,TRBV30,CAWSVGTSATNEQFF
TRBJ2-7,-,TRBV18,CASSPRGTPSYEQYF
TRBJ2-3,TRBD2,TRBV5-1,CASSRGELAGGPGDTQYF
TRBJ1-4,TRBD1,TRBV5-4,CASSTWTGGSNEKLFF
TRBJ1-1,-,TRBV2,CASSVEEGNTEAFF
TRBJ2-1,TRBD2,TRBV7-6,CASSLGAGGPGEQFF
TRBJ2-1,-,TRBV7-2,CASSFDYNEQFF
TRBJ1-1,-,TRBV7-9,CASSLADGLLNTEAFF
TRBJ2-1,TRBD2,TRBV10-2,CASRAGLAYNEQFF
TRBJ2-3,-,TRBV11-2,CASSLGPVGTQYF
TRBJ2-1,TRBD2,TRBV10-1,CASSEGLAGVASSYNEQFF
TRBJ2-7,TRBD2,TRBV10-3,CAIKPGLAEYEQYF
TRBJ2-7,-,TRBV27,CASFRRGGEQYF
TRBJ2-1,-,TRBV21-1,CASSSSDIRCRRSYNEQFF
TRBJ1-1,-,TRBV9,CASKGGQGEAFF
TRBJ1-2,-,TRBV6-6,CASTAGDGYTF
TRBJ2-5,TRBD2,TRBV9,CASSVGGSSETQYF
TRBJ2-1,-,TRBV30,CASKIGVNSYNEQFF
TRBJ1-1,-,TRBV5-1,CASSSGQPNTEAFF
TRBJ2-7,TRBD2,TRBV28,CASSLGKRDASGPYEQYF
TRBJ1-2,-,TRBV20-1,CSAPIGVDYTF
TRBJ1-2,TRBD1,TRBV28,CASSAGQDNGYTF
TRBJ2-7,-,TRBV28,CASSSAGAASYEQYF
TRBJ2-3,TRBD2,TRBV4-2,CASSLAGSTDTQYF
TRBJ2-7,-,TRBV15,CATSPDWVSSYEQYF
TRBJ2-7,TRBD2,TRBV5-4,CASSPEREGNYEQYF
TRBJ2-1,-,TRBV18,CASSLGTDSEQFF
TRBJ1-1,TRBD1,TRBV5-8,CASSLAGGQSNTEAFF
TRBJ2-7,TRBD1,TRBV15,CATSRDRGTGGLYEQYF
TRBJ2-7,-,TRBV28,CARGVRNEQYF
TRBJ2-2,TRBD1,TRBV5-6,CASSLAGEQGATGELFF